This T cell receptor (beta chain) was sequenced in a study of technical replicates of blood from a few donors. Produced via immunoSEQ multiplex PCR; TCRdb's table is partial and in-frame only. The sample gives about 12,000 clones, 85% to 95% of which show up once; about 5.7% is in the top ten. The germline V gene encodes CDR1 MNHNY and CDR2 SVGAGI (reference sequence). Trimming left V 0 bases short and J 14 bases short, with 21 bases between. The CDR3 consists of 15 residues. The chain joins TRBV6-6 to TRBJ2-3, with D perhaps TRBD1 (6 bases). The sequence was obtained from a human donor in good health. Specimen: PBMCs. CDR3 nucleotides: TGTGCCAGCAGTTACTCGATCCCCGCGGACAGCTTGTGGTATTTT. Translated, it gives CASSYSIPADSLWYF.